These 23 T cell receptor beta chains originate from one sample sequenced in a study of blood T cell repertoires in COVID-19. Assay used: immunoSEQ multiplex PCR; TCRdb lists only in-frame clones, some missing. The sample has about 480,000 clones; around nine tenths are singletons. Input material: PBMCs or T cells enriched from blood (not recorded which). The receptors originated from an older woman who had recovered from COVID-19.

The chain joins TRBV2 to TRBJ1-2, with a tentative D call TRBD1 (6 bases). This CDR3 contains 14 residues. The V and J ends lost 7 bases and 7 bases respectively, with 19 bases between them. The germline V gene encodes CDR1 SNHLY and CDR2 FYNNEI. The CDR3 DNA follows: TGTGCCAGCATCGGGGGGGGGCCACTAGTTGGCTACACCTTC. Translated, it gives CASIGGGPLVGYTF. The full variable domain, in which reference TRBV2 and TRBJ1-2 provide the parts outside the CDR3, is EPEVTQTPSHQVTQMGQEVILRCVPISNHLYFYWYRQILGQKVEFLVSFYNNEISEKSEIFDDQFSVERPDGSNFTLKIRSTKLEDSAMYFCASIGGGPLVGYTFGSGTRLTVV.

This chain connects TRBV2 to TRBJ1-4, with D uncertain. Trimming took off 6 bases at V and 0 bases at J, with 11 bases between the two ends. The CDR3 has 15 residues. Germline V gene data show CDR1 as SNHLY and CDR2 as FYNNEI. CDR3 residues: CASRGRAATNEKLFF. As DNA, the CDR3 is TGTGCCAGCAGGGGGAGGGCCGCAACTAATGAAAAACTGTTTTTT.

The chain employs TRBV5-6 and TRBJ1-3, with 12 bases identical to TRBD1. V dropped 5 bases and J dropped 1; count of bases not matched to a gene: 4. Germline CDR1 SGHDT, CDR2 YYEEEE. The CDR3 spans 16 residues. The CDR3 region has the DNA TGTGCCAGCAGAAAGGGACAGGGGGCATCTGGAAACACCATATATTTT. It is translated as CASRKGQGASGNTIYF. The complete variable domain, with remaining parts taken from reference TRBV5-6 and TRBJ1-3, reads DAGVTQSPTHLIKTRGQQVTLRCSPKSGHDTVSWYQQALGQGPQFIFQYYEEEERQRGNFPDRFSGHQFPNYSSELNVNALLLGDSALYLCASRKGQGASGNTIYFGEGSWLTVV.

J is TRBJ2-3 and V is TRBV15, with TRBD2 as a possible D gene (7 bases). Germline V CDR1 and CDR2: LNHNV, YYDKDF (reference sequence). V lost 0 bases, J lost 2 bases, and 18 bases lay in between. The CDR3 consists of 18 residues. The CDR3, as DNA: TGTGCCACCAGCAGAGATAGACTGGCGGGGGCCTTCACAGATACGCAGTATTTT. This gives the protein CATSRDRLAGAFTDTQYF. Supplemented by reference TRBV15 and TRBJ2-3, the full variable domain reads DAMVIQNPRYQVTQFGKPVTLSCSQTLNHNVMYWYQQKSSQAPKLLFHYYDKDFNNEADTPDNFQSRRPNTSFCFLDIRSPGLGDTAMYLCATSRDRLAGAFTDTQYFGPGTRLTVL.

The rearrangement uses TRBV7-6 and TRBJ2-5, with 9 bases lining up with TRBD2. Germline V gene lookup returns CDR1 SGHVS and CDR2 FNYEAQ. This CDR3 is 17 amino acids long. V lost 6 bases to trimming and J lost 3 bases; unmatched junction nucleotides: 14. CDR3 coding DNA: TGTGCCAGCAGACCTCCTGCGGGGGGGCTGGATGAAGAGACCCAGTACTTC. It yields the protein CASRPPAGGLDEETQYF.

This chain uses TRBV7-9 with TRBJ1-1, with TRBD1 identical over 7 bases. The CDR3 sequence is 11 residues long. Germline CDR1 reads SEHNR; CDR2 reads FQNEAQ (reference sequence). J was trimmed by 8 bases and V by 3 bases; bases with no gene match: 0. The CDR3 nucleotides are TGTGCCAGCAGCTTGGACAGGGAAGCTTTCTTT. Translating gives CASSLDREAFF.

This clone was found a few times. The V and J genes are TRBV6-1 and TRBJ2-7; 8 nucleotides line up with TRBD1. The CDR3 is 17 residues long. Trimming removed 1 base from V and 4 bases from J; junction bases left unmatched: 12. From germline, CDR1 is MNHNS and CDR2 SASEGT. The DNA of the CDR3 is TGTGCCAGCAGTGAAGGGACAGGGTCGGCCTGGGGGTACGAGCAGTACGTC. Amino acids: CASSEGTGSAWGYEQYV.

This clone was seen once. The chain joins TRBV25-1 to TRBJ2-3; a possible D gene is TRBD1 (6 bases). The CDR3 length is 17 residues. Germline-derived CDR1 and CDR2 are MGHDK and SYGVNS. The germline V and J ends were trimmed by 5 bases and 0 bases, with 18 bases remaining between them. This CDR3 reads CASSLGVGGASTDTQYF. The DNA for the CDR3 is TGTGCCAGCAGTTTGGGGGTAGGGGGTGCTAGCACAGATACGCAGTATTTT.

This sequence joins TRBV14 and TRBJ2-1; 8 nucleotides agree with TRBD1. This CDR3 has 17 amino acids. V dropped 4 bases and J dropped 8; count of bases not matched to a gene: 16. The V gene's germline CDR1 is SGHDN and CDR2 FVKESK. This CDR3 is CASSPDRGLKLIDEQFF. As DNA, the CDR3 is TGTGCCAGCAGCCCCGACAGGGGCCTCAAACTTATCGATGAGCAGTTCTTC. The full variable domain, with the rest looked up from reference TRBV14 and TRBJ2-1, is EAGVTQFPSHSVIEKGQTVTLRCDPISGHDNLYWYRRVMGKEIKFLLHFVKESKQDESGMPNNRFLAERTGGTYSTLKVQPAELEDSGVYFCASSPDRGLKLIDEQFFGPGTRLTVL.

This CDR3 is CASSQVEGLDYGYTF. The CDR3 DNA is TGCGCCAGCAGCCAAGTTGAGGGTTTGGACTATGGCTACACCTTC. The chain is built from TRBV4-1 and TRBJ1-2; no clear D gene. The CDR3 spans 15 residues. Trimming shortened V by 1 base and J by 3 bases, and 12 bases separated the two germline ends. Germline assignment: CDR1 MGHRA and CDR2 YSYEKL.

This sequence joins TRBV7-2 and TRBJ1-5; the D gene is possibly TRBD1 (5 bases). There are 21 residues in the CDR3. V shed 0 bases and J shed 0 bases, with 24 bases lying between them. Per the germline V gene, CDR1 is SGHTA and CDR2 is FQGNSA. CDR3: CASSLAGRSESGFYSNQPQHF. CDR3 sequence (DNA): TGTGCCAGCAGCTTAGCTGGGAGGAGCGAGTCAGGGTTTTATAGCAATCAGCCCCAGCATTTT.

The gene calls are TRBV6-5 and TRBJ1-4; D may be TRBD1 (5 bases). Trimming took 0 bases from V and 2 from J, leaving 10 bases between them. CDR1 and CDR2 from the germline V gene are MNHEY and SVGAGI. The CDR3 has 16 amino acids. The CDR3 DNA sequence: TGTGCCAGCAGTTACTCGACACGGGGGACTAATGAAAAACTGTTTTTT. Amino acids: CASSYSTRGTNEKLFF.

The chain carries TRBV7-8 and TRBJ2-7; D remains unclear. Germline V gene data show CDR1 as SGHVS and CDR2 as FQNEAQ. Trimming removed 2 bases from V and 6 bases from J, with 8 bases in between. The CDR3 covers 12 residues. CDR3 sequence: CASSLSRPEQYF. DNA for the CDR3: TGTGCCAGCAGCTTATCGCGGCCCGAGCAGTACTTC.

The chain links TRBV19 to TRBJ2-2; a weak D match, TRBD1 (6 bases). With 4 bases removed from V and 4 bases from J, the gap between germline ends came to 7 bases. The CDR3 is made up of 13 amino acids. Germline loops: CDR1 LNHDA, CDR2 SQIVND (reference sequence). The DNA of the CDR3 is TGTGCCAGTAGTAGACAGGTCACCGGGGAGCTGTTTTTT. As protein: CASSRQVTGELFF.

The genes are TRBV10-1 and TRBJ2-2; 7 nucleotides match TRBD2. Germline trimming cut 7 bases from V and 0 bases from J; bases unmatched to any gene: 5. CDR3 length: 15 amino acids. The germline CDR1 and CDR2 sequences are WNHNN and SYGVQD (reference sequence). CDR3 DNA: TGCGCCAGCACCAGCGGGACGACGAACACCGGGGAGCTGTTTTTT. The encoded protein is CASTSGTTNTGELFF.

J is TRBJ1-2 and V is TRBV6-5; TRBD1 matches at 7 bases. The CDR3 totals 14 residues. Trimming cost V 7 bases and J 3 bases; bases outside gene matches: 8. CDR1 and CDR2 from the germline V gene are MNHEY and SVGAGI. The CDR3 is CASNLQGLHYGYTF. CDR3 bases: TGTGCCAGCAATCTACAGGGGCTCCACTATGGCTACACCTTC.

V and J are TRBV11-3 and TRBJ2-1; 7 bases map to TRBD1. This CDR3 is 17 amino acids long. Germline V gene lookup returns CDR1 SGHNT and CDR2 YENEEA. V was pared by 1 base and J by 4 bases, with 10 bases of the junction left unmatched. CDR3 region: CASSLVDRGLAYNEQFF. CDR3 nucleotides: TGTGCCAGCAGCTTAGTCGATAGGGGGCTGGCGTACAATGAGCAGTTCTTC.

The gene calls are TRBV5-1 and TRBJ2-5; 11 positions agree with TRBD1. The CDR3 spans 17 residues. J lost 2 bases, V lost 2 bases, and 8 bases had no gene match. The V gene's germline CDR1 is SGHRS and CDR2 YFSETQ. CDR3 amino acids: CASSLHGQGATQETQYF. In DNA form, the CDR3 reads TGCGCCAGCAGCTTACACGGACAGGGGGCTACTCAAGAGACCCAGTACTTC.

The CDR3 spells CATDTGVYEQYF. CDR3 bases: TGTGCCACGGACACAGGAGTCTACGAGCAGTACTTC. The chain joins TRBV19 to TRBJ2-7; D is possibly TRBD1 (5 bases). Germline V gene data show CDR1 as LNHDA and CDR2 as SQIVND (reference sequence). V lost 10 bases and J 3 bases, leaving 13 bases between the germline ends. The CDR3 sequence is 12 residues long.

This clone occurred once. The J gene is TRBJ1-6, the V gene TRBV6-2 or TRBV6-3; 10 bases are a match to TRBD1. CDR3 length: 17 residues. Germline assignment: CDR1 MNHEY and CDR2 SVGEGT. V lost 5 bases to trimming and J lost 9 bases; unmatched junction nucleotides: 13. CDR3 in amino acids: CASSPLRGTGEGSPLHF. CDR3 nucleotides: TGTGCCAGCAGTCCATTAAGAGGGACAGGGGAAGGTTCACCCCTCCACTTT.

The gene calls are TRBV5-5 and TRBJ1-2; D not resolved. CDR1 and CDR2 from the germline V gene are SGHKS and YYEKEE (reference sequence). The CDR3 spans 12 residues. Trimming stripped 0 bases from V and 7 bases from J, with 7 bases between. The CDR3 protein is CASSLGAGGYTF. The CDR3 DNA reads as TGTGCCAGCAGCTTGGGTGCGGGTGGCTACACCTTC. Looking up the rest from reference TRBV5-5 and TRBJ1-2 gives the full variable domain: DAGVTQSPTHLIKTRGQQVTLRCSPISGHKSVSWYQQVLGQGPQFIFQYYEKEERGRGNFPDRFSARQFPNYSSELNVNALLLGDSALYLCASSLGAGGYTFGSGTRLTVV.

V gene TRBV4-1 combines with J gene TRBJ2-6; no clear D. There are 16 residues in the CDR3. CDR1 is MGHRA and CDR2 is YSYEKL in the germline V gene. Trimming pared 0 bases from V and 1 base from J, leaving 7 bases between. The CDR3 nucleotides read TGCGCCAGCAGCCAAGACAAACTTTCTGGGGCCAACGTCCTGACTTTC. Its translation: CASSQDKLSGANVLTF.

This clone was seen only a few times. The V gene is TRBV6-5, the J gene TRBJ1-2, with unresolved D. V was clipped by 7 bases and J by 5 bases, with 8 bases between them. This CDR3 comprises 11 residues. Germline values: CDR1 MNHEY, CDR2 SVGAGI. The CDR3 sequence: CASTGEYGYTF. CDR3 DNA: TGTGCCAGCACCGGGGAGTATGGCTACACCTTC.